This TCR beta chain was found in a study of blood T cell repertoires in COVID-19. Trimming removed 5 bases from V and 7 bases from J, with 6 bases in between. The CDR3 consists of 10 residues. Germline V lookup: CDR1 DFQATT, CDR2 SNEGSKA (reference sequence). Some clones are missing from TCRdb's copy, which holds only in-frame ones; the method was immunoSEQ multiplex PCR. Of approximately 230,000 clones listed, around 88% are singletons. The source is a woman aged 25 to 39 with COVID-19, enrolled during active disease. What was sequenced was peripheral blood. The genes are TRBV20-1 and TRBJ2-1; no definite D call. CDR3: CSARLNEQFF. The CDR3 nucleotides read TGCAGTGCTCGGTTGAATGAGCAGTTCTTC.